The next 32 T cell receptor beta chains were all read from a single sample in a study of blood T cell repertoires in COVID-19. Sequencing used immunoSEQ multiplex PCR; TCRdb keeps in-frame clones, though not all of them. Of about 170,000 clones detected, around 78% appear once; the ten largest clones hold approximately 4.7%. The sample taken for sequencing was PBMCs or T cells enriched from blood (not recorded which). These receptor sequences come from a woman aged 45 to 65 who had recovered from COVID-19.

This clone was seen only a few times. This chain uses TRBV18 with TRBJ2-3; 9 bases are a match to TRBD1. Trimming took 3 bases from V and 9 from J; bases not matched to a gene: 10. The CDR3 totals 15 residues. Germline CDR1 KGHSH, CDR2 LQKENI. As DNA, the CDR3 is TGTGCCAGCTCACCCCCGACAGGGGGACTTGGAACGCAGTATTTT. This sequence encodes CASSPPTGGLGTQYF. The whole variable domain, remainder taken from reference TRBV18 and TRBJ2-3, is NAGVMQNPRHLVRRRGQEARLRCSPMKGHSHVYWYRQLPEEGLKFMVYLQKENIIDESGMPKERFSAEFPKEGPSILRIQQVVRGDSAAYFCASSPPTGGLGTQYFGPGTRLTVL.

The CDR3, as DNA: TGCAGTGCTAGTGATAGGCAGGGACTAACCGGGGAGCTGTTTTTT. Residues: CSASDRQGLTGELFF. The gene calls are TRBV20-1 and TRBJ2-2; the match to TRBD2 covers 7 bases. The CDR3 loop spans 15 amino acids. Germline CDR1 and CDR2: DFQATT and SNEGSKA (reference sequence). V was pared by 3 bases and J by 5 bases, with 9 bases of the junction left unmatched.

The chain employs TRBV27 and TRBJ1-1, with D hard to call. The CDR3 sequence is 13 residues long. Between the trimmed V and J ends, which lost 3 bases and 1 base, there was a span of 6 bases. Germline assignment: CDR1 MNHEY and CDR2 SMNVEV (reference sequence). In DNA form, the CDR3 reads TGTGCCAGCAGTTTTAACAAGAACACTGAAGCTTTCTTT. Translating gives CASSFNKNTEAFF.

CDR3 nucleotide sequence: TGTGCTAGTGGCCTGGGACAGCATAGCAATCAGCCCCAGCATTTT. It yields the protein CASGLGQHSNQPQHF. The V and J genes are TRBV12-5 and TRBJ1-5; 7 bases are shared with TRBD1. Per the germline V gene, CDR1 is LGHNT and CDR2 is FRNRAP. CDR3 length equals 15 residues. Trimming took 6 bases from V and 0 from J; bases not matched to a gene: 5.

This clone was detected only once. The CDR3 region is CASSLEGVYNEQFF. CDR3 DNA sequence: TGTGCCAGCAGCTTAGAGGGAGTCTACAATGAGCAGTTCTTC. The chain uses TRBV11-3 and TRBJ2-1, with D possibly being TRBD2 (5 bases). V lost 0 bases and J 3 bases, leaving 6 bases between the germline ends. This CDR3 is built from 14 residues. The V gene's germline CDR1 is SGHNT and CDR2 YENEEA.

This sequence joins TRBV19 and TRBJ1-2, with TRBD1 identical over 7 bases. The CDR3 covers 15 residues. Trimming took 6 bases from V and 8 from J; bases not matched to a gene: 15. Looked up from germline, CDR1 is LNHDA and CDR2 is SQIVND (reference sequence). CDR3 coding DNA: TGTGCCAGTAGCCCCCCCGGGACAGCTGGGGGCGGCTACACCTTC. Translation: CASSPPGTAGGGYTF.

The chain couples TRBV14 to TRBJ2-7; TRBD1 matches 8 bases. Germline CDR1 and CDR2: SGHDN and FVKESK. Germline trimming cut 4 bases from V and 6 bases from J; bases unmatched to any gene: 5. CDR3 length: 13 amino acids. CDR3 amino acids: CASSRQGWAEQYV. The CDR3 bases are TGTGCCAGCAGCCGACAGGGGTGGGCCGAGCAGTACGTC.

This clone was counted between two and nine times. Written as DNA, the CDR3 is TGCGCCAGCAGCTTGGAGGGCCGGGGAGAGACCCAGTACTTC. Protein: CASSLEGRGETQYF. The V call is TRBV5-1, the J call TRBJ2-5, with D tentatively TRBD2 (5 bases). CDR1 and CDR2 (germline): SGHRS, YFSETQ. This CDR3 is built from 14 residues. The ends were cut back, 0 bases at V and 4 bases at J, with 10 bases in the middle.

The CDR3 DNA follows: TGTGCCAGCAAAAGGGGGCGCTTAGAGGGTGAAGCTTTCTTT. Translation gives CASKRGRLEGEAFF. V and J are TRBV6-5 and TRBJ1-1; TRBD1 matches 7 bases. Germline trimming cut 7 bases from V and 7 bases from J; bases unmatched to any gene: 12. The CDR3 extends over 14 amino acids. CDR1 and CDR2 (germline): MNHEY, SVGAGI.

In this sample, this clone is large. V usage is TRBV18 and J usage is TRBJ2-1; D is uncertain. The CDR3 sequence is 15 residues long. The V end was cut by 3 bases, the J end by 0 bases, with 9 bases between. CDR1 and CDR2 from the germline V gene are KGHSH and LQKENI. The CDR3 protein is CASSPVGYSYNEQFF. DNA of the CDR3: TGTGCCAGCTCACCGGTCGGGTACTCCTACAATGAGCAGTTCTTC. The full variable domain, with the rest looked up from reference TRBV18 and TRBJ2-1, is NAGVMQNPRHLVRRRGQEARLRCSPMKGHSHVYWYRQLPEEGLKFMVYLQKENIIDESGMPKERFSAEFPKEGPSILRIQQVVRGDSAAYFCASSPVGYSYNEQFFGPGTRLTVL.

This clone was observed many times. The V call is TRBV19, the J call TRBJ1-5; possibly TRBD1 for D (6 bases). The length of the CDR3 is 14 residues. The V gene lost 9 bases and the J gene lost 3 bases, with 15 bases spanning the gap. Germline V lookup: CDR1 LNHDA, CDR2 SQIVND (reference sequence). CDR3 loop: CASGNTGNNQPQHF. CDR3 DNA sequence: TGTGCCAGCGGCAATACAGGGAACAATCAGCCCCAGCATTTT.

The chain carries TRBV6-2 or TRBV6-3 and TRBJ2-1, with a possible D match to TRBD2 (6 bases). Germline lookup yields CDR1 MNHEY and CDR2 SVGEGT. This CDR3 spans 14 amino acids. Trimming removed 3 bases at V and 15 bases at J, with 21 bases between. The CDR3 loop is CASSYGSGLSRAFF. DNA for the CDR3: TGTGCCAGCAGTTATGGTAGCGGACTATCAAGGGCGTTCTTC.

The CDR3 bases are TGTGCCAGCAGCCCCAGGGGGTTCGGGGAAAAACTGTTTTTT. Translation: CASSPRGFGEKLFF. The chain joins TRBV27 to TRBJ1-4; 7 positions agree with TRBD1. Germline V gene sequence: CDR1 MNHEY, CDR2 SMNVEV (reference sequence). The CDR3 covers 14 residues. Trimming at V came to 6 bases and at J to 8 bases, leaving 9 bases not matched to a gene.

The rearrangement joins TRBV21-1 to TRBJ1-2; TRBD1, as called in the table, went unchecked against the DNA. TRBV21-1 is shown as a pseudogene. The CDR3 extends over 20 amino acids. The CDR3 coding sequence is TGTGCCAGCAGCAAAAAACCCAGCGGGACAGGTGAGGCCATATACTATGGCTACACCTTC. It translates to CASSKKPSGTGEAIYYGYTF.

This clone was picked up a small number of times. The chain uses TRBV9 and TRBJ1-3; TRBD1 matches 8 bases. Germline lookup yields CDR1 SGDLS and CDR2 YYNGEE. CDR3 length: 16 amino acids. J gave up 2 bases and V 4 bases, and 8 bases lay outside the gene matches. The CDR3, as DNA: TGTGCCAGCAGCCCTGGACAGGGAACGGCTGGAAACACCATATATTTT. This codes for CASSPGQGTAGNTIYF.

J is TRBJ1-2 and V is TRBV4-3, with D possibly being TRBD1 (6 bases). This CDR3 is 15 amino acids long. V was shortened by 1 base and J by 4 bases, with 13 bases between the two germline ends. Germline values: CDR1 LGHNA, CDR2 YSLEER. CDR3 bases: TGCGCCAGCAGCCAAGGGGTGGACAGCGCCTATGGCTACACCTTC. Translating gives CASSQGVDSAYGYTF.

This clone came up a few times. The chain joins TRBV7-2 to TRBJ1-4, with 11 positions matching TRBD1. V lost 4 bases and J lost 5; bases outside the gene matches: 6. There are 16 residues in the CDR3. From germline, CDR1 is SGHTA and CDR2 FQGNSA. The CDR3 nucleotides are TGTGCCAGCAGCTCGCTGGGACAGGGGGGGAATGAAAAACTGTTTTTT. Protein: CASSSLGQGGNEKLFF.

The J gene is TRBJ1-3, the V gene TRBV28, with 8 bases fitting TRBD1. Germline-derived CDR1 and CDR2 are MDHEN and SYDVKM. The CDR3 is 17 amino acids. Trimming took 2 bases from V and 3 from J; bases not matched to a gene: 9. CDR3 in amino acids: CASSLTAGGVFGNTIYF. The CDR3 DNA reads TGTGCCAGCAGTTTAACCGCAGGGGGCGTTTTTGGAAACACCATATATTTT.

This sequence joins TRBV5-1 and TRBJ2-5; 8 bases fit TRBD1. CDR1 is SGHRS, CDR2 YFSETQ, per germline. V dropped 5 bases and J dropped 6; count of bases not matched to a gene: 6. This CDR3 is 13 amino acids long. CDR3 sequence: CASRDGQGQTQYF. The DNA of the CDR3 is TGCGCCAGCAGGGACGGACAGGGCCAGACCCAGTACTTC.

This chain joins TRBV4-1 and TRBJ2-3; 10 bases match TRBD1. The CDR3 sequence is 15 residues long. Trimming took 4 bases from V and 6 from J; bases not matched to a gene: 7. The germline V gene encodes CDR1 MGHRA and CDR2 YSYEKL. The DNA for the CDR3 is TGCGCCAGCAGCCCCCGACAGGGGGCGGGGGATACGCAGTATTTT. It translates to CASSPRQGAGDTQYF.

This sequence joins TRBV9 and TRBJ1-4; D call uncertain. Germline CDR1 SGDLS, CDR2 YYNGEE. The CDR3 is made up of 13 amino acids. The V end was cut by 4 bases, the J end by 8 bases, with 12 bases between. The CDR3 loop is CASSSSAGEKLFF. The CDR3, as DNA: TGTGCCAGCAGCTCTAGCGCGGGAGAAAAACTGTTTTTT.

In DNA form, the CDR3 reads TGTGCCAGCAGCTTCAGGGGGCCCAATAATTCACCCCTCCACTTT. It codes for CASSFRGPNNSPLHF. The rearrangement joins TRBV27 to TRBJ1-6, with TRBD1 identical over 8 bases. Germline V gene lookup returns CDR1 MNHEY and CDR2 SMNVEV (reference sequence). With V trimmed by 6 bases and J by 5 bases, 6 bases remained unmatched. There are 15 residues in the CDR3.

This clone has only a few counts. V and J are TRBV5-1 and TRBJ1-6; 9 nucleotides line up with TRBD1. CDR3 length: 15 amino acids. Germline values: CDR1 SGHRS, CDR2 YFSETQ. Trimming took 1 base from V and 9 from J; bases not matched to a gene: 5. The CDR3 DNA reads TGCGCCAGCAGCTTGATACAGGGGGCGTCTTCACCCCTCCACTTT. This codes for CASSLIQGASSPLHF.

The CDR3 region has the DNA TGTGCCAGCAGCAAAGGGGTTAGCCGGACCTACAATGAGCAGTTCTTC. This encodes CASSKGVSRTYNEQFF. J is TRBJ2-1 and V is TRBV21-1; TRBD2 is taken as the D call from the table, unchecked against the DNA. TRBV21-1 is tagged as a pseudogene. CDR3 length: 16 amino acids.

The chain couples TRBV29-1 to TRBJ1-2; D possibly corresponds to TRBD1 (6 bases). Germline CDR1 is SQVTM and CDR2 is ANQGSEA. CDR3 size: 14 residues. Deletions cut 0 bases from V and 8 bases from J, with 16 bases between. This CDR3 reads CSVEDTGTVRGYTF. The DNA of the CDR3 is TGCAGCGTTGAAGATACAGGGACCGTACGGGGCTACACCTTC.

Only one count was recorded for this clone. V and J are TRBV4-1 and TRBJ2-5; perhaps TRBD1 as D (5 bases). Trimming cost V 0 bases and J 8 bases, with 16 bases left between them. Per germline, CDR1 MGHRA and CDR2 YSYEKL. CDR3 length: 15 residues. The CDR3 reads CASSQDTGDTRTQYF. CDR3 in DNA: TGCGCCAGCAGCCAAGATACAGGAGACACCCGAACCCAGTACTTC.

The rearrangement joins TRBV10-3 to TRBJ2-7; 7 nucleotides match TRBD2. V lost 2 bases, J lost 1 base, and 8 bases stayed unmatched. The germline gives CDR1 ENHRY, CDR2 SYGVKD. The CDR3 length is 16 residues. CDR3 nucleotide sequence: TGTGCCATCAGTGAGGGGGGGGTAGCGGATTCCTACGAGCAGTACGTC. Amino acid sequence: CAISEGGVADSYEQYV.

For the CDR3, the DNA is TGTGCCAGCAGCCCAAACGGACAGGGCGGCTCACCCCTCCACTTT. This translates into CASSPNGQGGSPLHF. The chain is built from TRBV5-6 and TRBJ1-6; TRBD1 matches 8 bases. CDR1 is SGHDT, CDR2 YYEEEE, per germline. The V and J ends lost 4 bases and 10 bases, in that order; junction bases with no gene match: 10. The CDR3 is made up of 15 amino acids.

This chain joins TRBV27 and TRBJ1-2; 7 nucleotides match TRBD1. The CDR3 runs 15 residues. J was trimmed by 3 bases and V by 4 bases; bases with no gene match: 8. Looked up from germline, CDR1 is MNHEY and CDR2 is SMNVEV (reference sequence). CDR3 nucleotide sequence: TGTGCCAGCAGTTCCCAAGGGGGGACAGACTATGGCTACACCTTC. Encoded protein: CASSSQGGTDYGYTF.

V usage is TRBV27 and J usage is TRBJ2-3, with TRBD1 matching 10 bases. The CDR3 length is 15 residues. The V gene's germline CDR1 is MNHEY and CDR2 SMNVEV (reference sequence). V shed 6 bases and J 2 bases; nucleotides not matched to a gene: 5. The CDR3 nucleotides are TGTGCCAGCAGGCGGGACAGGGGCCCCACAGATACGCAGTATTTT. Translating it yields CASRRDRGPTDTQYF.

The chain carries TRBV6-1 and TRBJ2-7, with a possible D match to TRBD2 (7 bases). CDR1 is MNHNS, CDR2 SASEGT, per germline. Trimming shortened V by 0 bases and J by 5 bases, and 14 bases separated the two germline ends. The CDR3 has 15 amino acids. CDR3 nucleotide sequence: TGTGCCAGCAGTGAAGCGAGGGGGGGAGGGAACGAGCAGTACGTC. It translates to CASSEARGGGNEQYV.

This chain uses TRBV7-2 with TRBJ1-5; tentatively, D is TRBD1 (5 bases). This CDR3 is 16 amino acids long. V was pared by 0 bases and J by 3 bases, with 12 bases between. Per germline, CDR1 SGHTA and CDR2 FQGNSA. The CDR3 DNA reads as TGTGCCAGCAGCTTAGCGTTTGAACAGGTCAATCAGCCCCAGCATTTT. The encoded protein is CASSLAFEQVNQPQHF. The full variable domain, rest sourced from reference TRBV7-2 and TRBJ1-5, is GAGVSQSPSNKVTEKGKDVELRCDPISGHTALYWYRQSLGQGLEFLIYFQGNSAPDKSGLPSDRFSAERTGGSVSTLTIQRTQQEDSAVYLCASSLAFEQVNQPQHFGDGTRLSIL.